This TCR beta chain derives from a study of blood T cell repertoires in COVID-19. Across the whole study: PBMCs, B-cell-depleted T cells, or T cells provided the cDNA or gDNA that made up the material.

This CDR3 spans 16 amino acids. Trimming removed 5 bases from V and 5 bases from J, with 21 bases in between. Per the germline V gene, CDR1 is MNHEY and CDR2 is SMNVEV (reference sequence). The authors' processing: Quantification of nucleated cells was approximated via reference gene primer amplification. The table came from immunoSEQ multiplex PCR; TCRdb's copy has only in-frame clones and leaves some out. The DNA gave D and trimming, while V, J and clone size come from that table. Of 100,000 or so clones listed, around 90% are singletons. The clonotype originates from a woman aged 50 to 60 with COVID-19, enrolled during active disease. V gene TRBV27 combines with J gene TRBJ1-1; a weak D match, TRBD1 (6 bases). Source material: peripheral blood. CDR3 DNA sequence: TGTGCCAGCAGTCTCGGCCGGGGGGGCTCAGGGACTGAAGCTTTCTTT. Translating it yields CASSLGRGGSGTEAFF.